A single sample gave rise to the 12 T cell receptor beta chains below, sequenced in a study of cytomegalovirus exposure and HLA in healthy donors. The PCR employed 60 Vbeta primers together with 13 Jbeta primers. TCRdb's table, derived via immunoSEQ multiplex PCR, lists solely in-frame clones and lacks some. Among 200,000 or so clones listed, roughly 80% were seen once. The sequenced sample was PBMCs. The receptor source for this set is a woman in her forties or fifties in good health and CMV-seropositive.

This clone was picked up many times. The chain recombines TRBV4-1 with TRBJ2-7, with TRBD2 matching 12 bases. This CDR3 contains 19 residues. Trimming cost V 1 base and J 0 bases; bases outside gene matches: 10. Germline CDR1 is MGHRA and CDR2 is YSYEKL. CDR3 in amino acids: CASSQGPFPTSGGSYEQYF. As DNA, the CDR3 is TGCGCCAGCAGCCAAGGGCCCTTTCCGACTAGCGGGGGCTCCTACGAGCAGTACTTC.

This clone was seen only a few times. The chain couples TRBV7-9 to TRBJ1-1; perhaps TRBD1 as D (5 bases). The V gene lost 2 bases and the J gene lost 5 bases, with 21 bases spanning the gap. Germline assignment: CDR1 SEHNR and CDR2 FQNEAQ (reference sequence). The CDR3 covers 17 residues. CDR3 region: CASSLMGGGLGVTEAFF. CDR3 DNA: TGTGCCAGCAGCTTAATGGGGGGGGGACTTGGTGTGACTGAAGCTTTCTTT.

The chain recombines TRBV5-1 with TRBJ2-7; possibly TRBD1 for D (6 bases). The CDR3 consists of 11 residues. Germline CDR1 is SGHRS and CDR2 is YFSETQ. The V end lost 10 bases, the J end lost 4 bases, and 12 bases lay between the germline ends. The CDR3 DNA is TGCGCCGGGCAAGGGGGTTACGAGCAGTACTTC. Protein sequence: CAGQGGYEQYF.

On this clone: The junction and the germline gene differ at one end; a read error may be behind it. The V call is TRBV7-9, the J call TRBJ2-7; TRBD2 agrees at 10 bases. The CDR3 is made up of 13 amino acids. CDR1 and CDR2 from the germline V gene are SEHNR and FQNEAQ (reference sequence). The CDR3 region is CSSGGGFTDEQYF. DNA of the CDR3: TGTTCCAGCGGGGGGGGGTTCACCGACGAGCAGTACTTC.

CDR3 protein: CASSLGDGGASDTQYF. In nucleotides, the CDR3 is TGTGCCAGCAGCTTAGGGGACGGGGGGGCTTCAGATACGCAGTATTTT. V and J are TRBV7-9 and TRBJ2-3, with 8 bases identical to TRBD2. The length of the CDR3 is 16 residues. The V gene end was trimmed by 1 base and the J gene end by 4 bases; junction bases not matched to a gene: 7. Germline V gene sequence: CDR1 SEHNR, CDR2 FQNEAQ (reference sequence).

This chain links TRBV6-5 with TRBJ1-1, with D maybe TRBD1 (6 bases). Looked up from germline, CDR1 is MNHEY and CDR2 is SVGAGI. V was cut by 5 bases and J by 6 bases, with 16 bases left in between. The CDR3 has 14 residues. The CDR3 protein is CASSRIGGRSEAFF. For the CDR3, the DNA is TGTGCCAGCAGTAGGATCGGGGGGCGCTCTGAAGCTTTCTTT.

The genes are TRBV21-1 and TRBJ1-2. TRBV21-1 counts as a pseudogene. This CDR3 comprises 17 residues. CDR3 DNA sequence: TGTGCCAGCAGCAAAGGGGCGGGGGGGCGCAGGTTAATTGGCTACACCTTC. It yields the protein CASSKGAGGRRLIGYTF.

In its sample, this clone was seen a few times. This chain links TRBV15 with TRBJ2-5; 10 bases are a match to TRBD1. This CDR3 region has 16 residues. CDR1 is LNHNV, CDR2 YYDKDF, per germline (reference sequence). V gave up 3 bases and J gave up 5 bases; unmatched junction bases: 9. CDR3 DNA sequence: TGTGCCACCAGCAGGGGAGGACAGGGGGGGGCGGAGACCCAGTACTTC. Translating gives CATSRGGQGGAETQYF.

The V gene is TRBV28, the J gene TRBJ2-2; D might be TRBD1 (5 bases). Trimming took 6 bases from V and 1 from J, leaving 9 bases between them. The CDR3 covers 14 residues. Looked up from germline, CDR1 is MDHEN and CDR2 is SYDVKM. CDR3 bases: TGTGCCAGCAGGGCAGGGATGAACACCGGGGAGCTGTTTTTT. Its translation: CASRAGMNTGELFF.

This clone showed up just a few times. The chain combines TRBV29-1 with TRBJ2-6; weak D call: TRBD1 (6 bases). Germline V gene data show CDR1 as SQVTM and CDR2 as ANQGSEA. The CDR3 totals 14 residues. The V end was cut by 6 bases, the J end by 1 base, with 10 bases between. The chain's CDR3 is CSVPTGSGANVLTF. The DNA for the CDR3 is TGCAGCGTCCCTACAGGGTCTGGGGCCAACGTCCTGACTTTC. Complete variable domain (other parts from reference TRBV29-1 and TRBJ2-6): SAVISQKPSRDICQRGTSLTIQCQVDSQVTMMFWYRQQPGQSLTLIATANQGSEATYESGFVIDKFPISRPNLTFSTLTVSNMSPEDSSIYLCSVPTGSGANVLTFGAGSRLTVL.

The V call is TRBV4-2, the J call TRBJ2-5; D remains unclear. Germline V gives CDR1 LGHNA, CDR2 YNFKEQ. The CDR3 has 13 amino acids. Trimming took off 1 base at V and 1 base at J, with 4 bases between the two ends. CDR3 coding DNA: TGTGCCAGCAGCCAAGTCCTCCAAGAGACCCAGTACTTC. This encodes CASSQVLQETQYF.

V gene TRBV5-1 combines with J gene TRBJ1-1; maybe TRBD1 (6 bases). Trimming stripped 2 bases from V and 1 base from J, with 12 bases between. The CDR3 runs to 15 residues. Germline-derived CDR1 and CDR2 are SGHRS and YFSETQ. This CDR3 reads CASSFTGSKNTEAFF. CDR3 coding DNA: TGCGCCAGCAGCTTCACAGGGAGTAAGAACACTGAAGCTTTCTTT.